The T cell receptor beta chain described here comes from a study of blood T cell repertoires in COVID-19. In the study overall: PBMCs, B-cell-depleted T cells, or T cells provided the cDNA or gDNA that made up the material.

Per the original data handling: It was from reference gene primer amplification that nucleated cell counts were estimated. TCRdb keeps only in-frame clones here, not all; method: immunoSEQ multiplex PCR. The D gene and trimming were derived from the DNA, and the V and J assignments and clone size from that table. The sample includes 260,000 or so clones, about 80% of them seen just once. The CDR3 consists of 15 residues. V lost 0 bases and J lost 5, with 13 bases in between. The V gene's germline CDR1 is SGHDN and CDR2 FVKESK. The source material was PBMCs or T cells enriched from blood (not recorded which). The chain links TRBV14 to TRBJ1-2; D gene ambiguous. The TCR originated in a woman aged 40 to 50 who had been exposed to COVID-19. Written as DNA, the CDR3 is TGTGCCAGCAGCCAAGATCGAGGGCCCTTTTATGGCTACACCTTC. This translates into CASSQDRGPFYGYTF. The full variable domain, with the rest looked up from reference TRBV14 and TRBJ1-2, is EAGVTQFPSHSVIEKGQTVTLRCDPISGHDNLYWYRRVMGKEIKFLLHFVKESKQDESGMPNNRFLAERTGGTYSTLKVQPAELEDSGVYFCASSQDRGPFYGYTFGSGTRLTVV.